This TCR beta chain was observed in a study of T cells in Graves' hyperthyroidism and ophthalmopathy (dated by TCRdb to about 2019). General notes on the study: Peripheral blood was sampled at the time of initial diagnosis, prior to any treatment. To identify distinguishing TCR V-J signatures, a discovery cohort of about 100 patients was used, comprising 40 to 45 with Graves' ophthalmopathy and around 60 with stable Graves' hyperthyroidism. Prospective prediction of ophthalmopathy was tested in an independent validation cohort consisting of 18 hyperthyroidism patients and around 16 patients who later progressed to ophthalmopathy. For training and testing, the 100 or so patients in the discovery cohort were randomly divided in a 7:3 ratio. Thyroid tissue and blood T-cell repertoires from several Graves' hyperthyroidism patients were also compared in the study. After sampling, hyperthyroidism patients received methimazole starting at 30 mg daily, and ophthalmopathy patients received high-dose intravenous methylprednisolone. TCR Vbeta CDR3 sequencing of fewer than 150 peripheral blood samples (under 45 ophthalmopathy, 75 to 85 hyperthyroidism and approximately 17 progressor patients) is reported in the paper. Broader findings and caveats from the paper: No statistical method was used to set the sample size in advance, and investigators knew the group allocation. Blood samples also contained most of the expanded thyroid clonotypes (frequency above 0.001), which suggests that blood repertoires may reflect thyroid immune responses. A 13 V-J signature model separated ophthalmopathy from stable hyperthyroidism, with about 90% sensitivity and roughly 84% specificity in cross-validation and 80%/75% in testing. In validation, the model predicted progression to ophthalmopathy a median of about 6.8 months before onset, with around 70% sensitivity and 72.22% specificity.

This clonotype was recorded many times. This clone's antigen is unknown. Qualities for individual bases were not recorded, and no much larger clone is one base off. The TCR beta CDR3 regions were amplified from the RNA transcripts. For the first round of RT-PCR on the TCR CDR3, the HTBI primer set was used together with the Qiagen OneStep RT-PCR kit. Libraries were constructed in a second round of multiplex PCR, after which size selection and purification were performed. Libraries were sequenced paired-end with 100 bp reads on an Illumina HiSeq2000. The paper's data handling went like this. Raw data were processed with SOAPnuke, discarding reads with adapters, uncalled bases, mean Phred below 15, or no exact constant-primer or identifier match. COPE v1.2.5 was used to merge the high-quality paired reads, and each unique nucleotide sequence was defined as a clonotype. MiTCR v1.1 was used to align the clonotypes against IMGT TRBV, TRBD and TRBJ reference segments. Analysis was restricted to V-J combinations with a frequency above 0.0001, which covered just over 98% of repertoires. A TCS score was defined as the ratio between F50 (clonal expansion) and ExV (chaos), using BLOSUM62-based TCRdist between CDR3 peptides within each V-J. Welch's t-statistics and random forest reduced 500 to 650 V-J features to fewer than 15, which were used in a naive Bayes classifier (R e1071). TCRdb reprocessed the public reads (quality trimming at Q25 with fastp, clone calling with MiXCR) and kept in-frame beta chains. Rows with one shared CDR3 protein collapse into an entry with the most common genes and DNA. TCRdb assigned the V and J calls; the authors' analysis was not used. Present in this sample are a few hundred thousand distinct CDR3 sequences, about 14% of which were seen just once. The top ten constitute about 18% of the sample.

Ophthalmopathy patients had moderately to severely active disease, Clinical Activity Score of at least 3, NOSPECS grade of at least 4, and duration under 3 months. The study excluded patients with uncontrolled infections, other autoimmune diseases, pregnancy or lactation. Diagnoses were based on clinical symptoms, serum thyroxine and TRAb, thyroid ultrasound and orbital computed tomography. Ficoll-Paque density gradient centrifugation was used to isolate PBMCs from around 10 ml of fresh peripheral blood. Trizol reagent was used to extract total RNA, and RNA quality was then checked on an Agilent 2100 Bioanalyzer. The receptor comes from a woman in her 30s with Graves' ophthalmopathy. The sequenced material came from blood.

The CDR3 protein sequence reads: CASSPVGGNAGQPQHF. The DNA reads as follows: TGTGCCAGCTCACCAGTAGGAGGGAATGCGGGGCAGCCCCAGCATTTT. In this chain, TRBV18 is recombined with TRBJ1-5, with an unclear D gene assignment. From the cysteine up to the phenylalanine, the CDR3 has a length of 16 residues. Only the CDR3 part of the read is kept: 48 bases, read in frame from the first base. V is reduced by 2 bases and J by 7 bases, leaving a spacing of 18 bases between them. The germline V gene provides CDR1 KGHSH and CDR2 LQKENI.